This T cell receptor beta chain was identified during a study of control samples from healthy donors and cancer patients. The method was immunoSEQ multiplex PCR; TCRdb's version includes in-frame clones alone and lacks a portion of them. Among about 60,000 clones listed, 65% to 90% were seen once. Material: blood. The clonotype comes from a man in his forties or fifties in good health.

CDR3 loop: CASSFYTGPYGYTF. For the CDR3, the DNA is TGTGCCAGCAGCTTCTACACAGGGCCCTATGGCTACACCTTC. This sequence joins TRBV7-2 and TRBJ1-2, with a weak D call TRBD1 (6 bases). Trimming took off 3 bases at V and 4 bases at J, with 12 bases between the two ends. CDR1 SGHTA and CDR2 FQGNSA come from the germline V gene. The CDR3 has 14 residues. The full variable domain, completed using reference TRBV7-2 and TRBJ1-2, is GAGVSQSPSNKVTEKGKDVELRCDPISGHTALYWYRQSLGQGLEFLIYFQGNSAPDKSGLPSDRFSAERTGGSVSTLTIQRTQQEDSAVYLCASSFYTGPYGYTFGSGTRLTVV.